The T cell receptor (beta chain) described here comes from a study of early stage breast cancer tumors. Study background: The ER+/PR+/HER2- tumors included about 8 ductal and a handful of lobular carcinomas. Whole-study findings and limits: Unsorted bulk genomic DNA sequencing lacked pairing and functional marker data. Tumor and normal breast were distinguished via blood comparison in 14 of 16 patients. Tumors had roughly 2.5-fold higher T cell density and higher clonality than adjacent normal breast tissue.

The V and J ends lost 4 bases and 3 bases, in that order; junction bases with no gene match: 1. The CDR3 is 14 residues long. Per the germline V gene, CDR1 is SEHNR and CDR2 is FQNEAQ (reference sequence). Profiling relied on immunoSEQ multiplex PCR, and the TCRdb table lists in-frame clones only, not all of them. The sample has about 36,000 clones; less than 80% are singletons. This clone turned up a few times. Its antigen remains unidentified. The V and J genes are TRBV7-9 and TRBJ2-5, with 11 bases lining up with TRBD2. This clonotype was obtained from a person between 60 and 69 years old with breast cancer. Sequenced: blood. The CDR3 here is CASSSGLAEETQYF. CDR3 nucleotide sequence: TGTGCCAGCAGCTCGGGACTAGCGGAAGAGACCCAGTACTTC.